These T cell receptor beta chains were read from a single sample in a study of blood T cell repertoires in COVID-19. TCRdb's table, derived via immunoSEQ multiplex PCR, lists solely in-frame clones and lacks some. The sample comprises roughly 140,000 clones, around four fifths of which are singletons, and about 7.7% rests with the top ten. Specimen: PBMCs or T cells enriched from blood (not recorded which). All receptors derive from a man aged 50 to 59 who had recovered from COVID-19. Both conserved end residues are part of each CDR3. The order of the fields is CDR3 DNA, CDR3 protein, CDR3 length, D gene, J gene, clone size, V gene. D genes are given only for firm matches. A row's size may be missing; if present it is once, few, many or a size class.

TGTGCCAGTAGCAAGACACCAGATCAGCCCCAGCATTTT | CASSKTPDQPQHF | 13 | - | TRBJ1-5 | - | TRBV19
TGTGCCAGCAGCTATTCCGGGACAGGGGGCACTGAAGCTTTCTTT | CASSYSGTGGTEAFF | 15 | TRBD1 | TRBJ1-1 | - | TRBV5-6
TGTGCCAGCAGTGAACCGGGTAATGAGCAGTTCTTC | CASSEPGNEQFF | 12 | - | TRBJ2-1 | - | TRBV6-1
TGCGCCAGCAGCCCTCGGACAGGTCCGAACACCGGGGAGCTGTTTTTT | CASSPRTGPNTGELFF | 16 | TRBD1 | TRBJ2-2 | - | TRBV5-1
TGTGCCACCAGTGATTTCCGGGGGGGGGCTCGAGATACGCAGTATTTT | CATSDFRGGARDTQYF | 16 | TRBD2 | TRBJ2-3 | once | TRBV24-1
TGTGTGAGGGTCGCCAACTATGGCTACACCTTC | CVRVANYGYTF | 11 | - | TRBJ1-2 | - | TRBV21-1
TGTGCCAACAGGGTGACTCGAGGGAACGAGCAGTACTTC | CANRVTRGNEQYF | 13 | - | TRBJ2-7 | - | TRBV6-4
TGTGCCAGCAGTTACGTACAGGGGGTTCGTGGCTACACCTTC | CASSYVQGVRGYTF | 14 | TRBD1 | TRBJ1-2 | - | TRBV6-5
TGTGCCAGCAGCCCAGGGACAGGGGGCCTCTATGGCTACACCTTC | CASSPGTGGLYGYTF | 15 | TRBD1 | TRBJ1-2 | - | TRBV3-1/TRBV3-2
TGCGCCAGCAGTCAAGGGGGACAGGGGGCCGCAGATACGCAGTATTTT | CASSQGGQGAADTQYF | 16 | TRBD1 | TRBJ2-3 | - | TRBV23-1
TGTGCCAGCAGTCGAGGCCCCCAGTATACGCAGTATTTT | CASSRGPQYTQYF | 13 | - | TRBJ2-3 | - | TRBV6-5
TGTGCCTGGAGTCCCTCAGGGGGCGAGGGCGTCGACACTGAAGCTTTCTTT | CAWSPSGGEGVDTEAFF | 17 | TRBD1 | TRBJ1-1 | - | TRBV30
TGTGCCAGCAGTTACGACTCCTCACGAGGAAACACCATATATTTT | CASSYDSSRGNTIYF | 15 | - | TRBJ1-3 | few | TRBV6-5
TGTGCCAGCAGTGAACAGGGGAGAGGGGAGCTGTTTTTT | CASSEQGRGELFF | 13 | - | TRBJ2-2 | - | TRBV2
TGTGCCAGCAGCTTAGTGTCAAACAGGGCGAACACTGAAGCTTTCTTT | CASSLVSNRANTEAFF | 16 | - | TRBJ1-1 | - | TRBV7-2
TGTGCCAGCAAGGGCGGGGGGACCAACACCGGGGAGCTGTTTTTT | CASKGGGTNTGELFF | 15 | TRBD2 | TRBJ2-2 | - | TRBV2
TGTGCCAGCAGCCCCCGTGGGGGCAACTCCTATAATTCACCCCTCCACTTT | CASSPRGGNSYNSPLHF | 17 | - | TRBJ1-6 | few | TRBV14